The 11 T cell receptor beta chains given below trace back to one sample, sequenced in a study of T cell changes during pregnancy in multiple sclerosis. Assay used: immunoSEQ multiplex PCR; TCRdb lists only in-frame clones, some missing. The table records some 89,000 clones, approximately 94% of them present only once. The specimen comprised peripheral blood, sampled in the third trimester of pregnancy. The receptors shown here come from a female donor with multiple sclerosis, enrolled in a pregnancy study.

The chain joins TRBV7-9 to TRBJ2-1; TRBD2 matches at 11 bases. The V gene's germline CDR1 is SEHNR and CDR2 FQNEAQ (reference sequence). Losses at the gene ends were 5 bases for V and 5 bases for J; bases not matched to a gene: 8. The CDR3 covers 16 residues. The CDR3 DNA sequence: TGTGCCAGCAGCCCCGGGACTAGCGGTTCCCACAATGAGCAGTTCTTC. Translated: CASSPGTSGSHNEQFF.

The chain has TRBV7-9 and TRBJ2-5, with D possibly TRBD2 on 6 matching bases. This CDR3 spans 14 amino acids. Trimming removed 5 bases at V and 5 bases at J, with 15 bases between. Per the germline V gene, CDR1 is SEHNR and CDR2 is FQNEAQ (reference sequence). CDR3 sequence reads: CASSPPGSGETQYF. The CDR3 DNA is TGTGCCAGCAGCCCCCCCGGGAGCGGGGAGACCCAGTACTTC.

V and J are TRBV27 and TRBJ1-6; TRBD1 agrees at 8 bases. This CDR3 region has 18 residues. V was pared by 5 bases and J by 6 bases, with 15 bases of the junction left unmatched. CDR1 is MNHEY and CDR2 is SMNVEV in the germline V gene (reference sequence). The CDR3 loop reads CASSQRTGNGPSNSPLHF. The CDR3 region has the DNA TGTGCCAGCAGTCAGCGGACAGGGAATGGCCCTTCTAATTCACCCCTCCACTTT.

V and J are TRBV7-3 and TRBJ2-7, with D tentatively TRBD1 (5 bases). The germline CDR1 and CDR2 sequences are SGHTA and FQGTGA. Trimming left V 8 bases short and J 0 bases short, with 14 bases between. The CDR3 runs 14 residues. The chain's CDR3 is CASALGRNSYEQYF. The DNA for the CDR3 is TGTGCCAGCGCTTTGGGGCGGAACTCCTACGAGCAGTACTTC. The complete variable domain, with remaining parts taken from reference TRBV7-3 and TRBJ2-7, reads GAGVSQTPSNKVTEKGKYVELRCDPISGHTALYWYRQSLGQGPEFLIYFQGTGAADDSGLPNDRFFAVRPEGSVSTLKIQRTERGDSAVYLCASALGRNSYEQYFGPGTRLTVT.

The CDR3 nucleotides are TGTGCCAGCTCACCACATCAGGATCAGCCCCAGCATTTT. Amino acid sequence: CASSPHQDQPQHF. This chain links TRBV18 with TRBJ1-5; D is unclear. The V end was cut by 1 base, the J end by 5 bases, with 6 bases between. The CDR3 has 13 amino acids. CDR1 is KGHSH, CDR2 LQKENI, per germline.

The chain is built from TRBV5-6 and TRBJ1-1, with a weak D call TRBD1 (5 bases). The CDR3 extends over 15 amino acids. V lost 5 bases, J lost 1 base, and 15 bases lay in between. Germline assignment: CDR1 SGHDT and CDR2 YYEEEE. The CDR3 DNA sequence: TGTGCCAGCAGTCCTGGCGGGGGTTGGAACACTGAAGCTTTCTTT. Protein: CASSPGGGWNTEAFF.

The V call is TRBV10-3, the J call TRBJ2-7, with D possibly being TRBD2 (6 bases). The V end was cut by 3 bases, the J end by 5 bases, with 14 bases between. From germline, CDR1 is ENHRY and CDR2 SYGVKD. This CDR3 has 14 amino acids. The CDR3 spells CAISEGRDTNEQYF. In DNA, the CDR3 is TGTGCCATCAGTGAAGGGCGGGATACAAACGAGCAGTACTTC.

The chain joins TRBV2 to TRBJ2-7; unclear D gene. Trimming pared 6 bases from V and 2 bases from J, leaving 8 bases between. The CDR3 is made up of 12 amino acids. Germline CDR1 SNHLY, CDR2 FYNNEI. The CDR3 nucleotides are TGTGCCAGCAGGACGGCGGCCTACGAGCAGTACTTC. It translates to CASRTAAYEQYF.

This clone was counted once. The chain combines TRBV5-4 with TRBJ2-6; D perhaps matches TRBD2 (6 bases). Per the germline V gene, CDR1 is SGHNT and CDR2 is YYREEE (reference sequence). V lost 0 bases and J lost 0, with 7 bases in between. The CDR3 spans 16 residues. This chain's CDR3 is CASSLAGSSGANVLTF. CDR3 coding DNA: TGTGCCAGCAGCTTGGCCGGGAGCTCTGGGGCCAACGTCCTGACTTTC.

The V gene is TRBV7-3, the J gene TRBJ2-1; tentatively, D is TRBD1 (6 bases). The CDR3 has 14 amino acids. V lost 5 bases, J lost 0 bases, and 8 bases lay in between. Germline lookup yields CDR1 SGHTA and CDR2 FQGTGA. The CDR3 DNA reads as TGTGCCAGCAGCCCGGGACACTCCTACAATGAGCAGTTCTTC. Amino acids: CASSPGHSYNEQFF.

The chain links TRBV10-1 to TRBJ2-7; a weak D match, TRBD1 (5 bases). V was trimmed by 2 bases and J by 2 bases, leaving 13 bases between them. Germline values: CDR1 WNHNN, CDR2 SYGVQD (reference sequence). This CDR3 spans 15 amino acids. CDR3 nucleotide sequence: TGCGCCAGCAGTGAGCAGGGTGGGTCTCCCTACGAGCAGTACTTC. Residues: CASSEQGGSPYEQYF.